This T cell receptor (beta chain) was retrieved from a study of graft-versus-host responses after intestinal transplantation. Study overall: All recipients were given anti-thymocyte globulin induction, and tacrolimus and steroids were then administered for around three years.

Study-wide findings and caveats: Detected in recipient marrow were GvH clones, some of which were first observed in ileum or blood. Allograft clonal ratios (graft-versus-host to host-versus-graft) were high in patients who had graft-donor T cell macrochimerism. Levels of circulating GvH clones at their peak were associated with early post-transplant HvG declines.

Between the trimmed V and J ends, which lost 3 bases and 0 bases, there was a span of 20 bases. The CDR3 totals 18 residues. Germline loops: CDR1 MDHEN, CDR2 SYDVKM. Assay: immunoSEQ multiplex PCR; the TCRdb copy retains only in-frame clones and omits some. Altogether some 39,000 clones are present, 90% to 95% being singletons, with the ten largest covering less than 0.25%. For this clone: Antigen specificity is unknown.

The TCR originated in a human donor who was the organ donor for an intestinal transplant. The sample here was unstimulated CD8+ T cells sorted from spleen or lymph node cells, taken before transplant. The rearrangement links TRBV28 to TRBJ1-1; perhaps TRBD1 as D (6 bases). CDR3 amino acids: CASSFPNSFRDMNTEAFF. CDR3 DNA: TGTGCCAGCAGTTTCCCTAACTCCTTTAGGGACATGAACACTGAAGCTTTCTTT.